Below are 27 T cell receptor beta chains sequenced from a single sample in a study of blood T cells in healthy people across ages. Combining a sample-barcoded 5' primer with a J-beta primer mix, a second PCR ran for about 6 to 12 cycles. MiXCR was run by TCRdb on the 5' RACE reads, yielding one entry per CDR3 protein. The sample includes about 730,000 distinct CDR3 sequences, roughly 44% seen only once; the top ten take 20% to 25%. The sequenced sample was blood. These receptors were taken from a woman aged 55-70 years in good health.

The rearrangement links TRBV29-1 to TRBJ1-4, with D hard to call. The CDR3 has 14 residues. Germline V gene lookup returns CDR1 SQVTM and CDR2 ANQGSEA. Trimming took 0 bases from V and 6 from J, leaving 11 bases between them. CDR3 DNA: TGCAGCGTTGAAGATTTAGCCAAGGATGAAAAACTGTTTTTT. It encodes CSVEDLAKDEKLFF.

V gene TRBV13 combines with J gene TRBJ1-1, with 7 positions matching TRBD1. Germline CDR1 PRHDT, CDR2 FYEKMQ (reference sequence). This CDR3 contains 14 residues. V dropped 5 bases and J dropped 0; count of bases not matched to a gene: 3. The CDR3 DNA sequence: TGTGCCAGCAGCCGAGGGGGCATGAACACTGAAGCTTTCTTT. Its protein product is CASSRGGMNTEAFF.

The chain employs TRBV28 and TRBJ2-5; TRBD2 matches 13 bases. There are 15 residues in the CDR3. The V gene's germline CDR1 is MDHEN and CDR2 SYDVKM. With 3 bases clipped from V and 4 bases from J, the junction kept 2 bases outside the gene matches. This CDR3 is CASSFRTSGRETQYF. The CDR3 region has the DNA TGTGCCAGCAGTTTCCGGACTAGCGGGAGAGAGACCCAGTACTTC.

The rearrangement links TRBV20-1 to TRBJ2-7, with 10 bases matching TRBD2. Germline CDR1 and CDR2: DFQATT and SNEGSKA (reference sequence). CDR3 length equals 15 residues. The V and J ends lost 2 bases and 3 bases, in that order; junction bases with no gene match: 7. CDR3 sequence reads: CSARLAGERGYEQYF. CDR3 DNA sequence: TGCAGTGCTAGACTAGCGGGAGAAAGGGGCTACGAGCAGTACTTC.

This clonotype was seen repeatedly, ten times or more. CDR3 coding DNA: TGTGCCAGCAGTTTAAAACCGGGACTAGCACTCGAGCAGTACTTC. Amino acid sequence: CASSLKPGLALEQYF. This chain joins TRBV27 and TRBJ2-7, with 9 nucleotides matching TRBD2. The CDR3 loop spans 15 amino acids. The V gene end was trimmed by 2 bases and the J gene end by 6 bases; junction bases not matched to a gene: 8. Germline V lookup: CDR1 MNHEY, CDR2 SMNVEV (reference sequence).

This clonotype has more than one count but fewer than ten. The CDR3 nucleotides are TGTGCCAGCAGCCCAGGGGCGGGGGGGGACAATGAGCAGTTCTTC. It specifies CASSPGAGGDNEQFF. V usage is TRBV7-3 and J usage is TRBJ2-1; 9 positions match TRBD2. V lost 5 bases and J lost 5; bases outside the gene matches: 7. Germline CDR1 reads SGHTA; CDR2 reads FQGTGA. The CDR3 totals 15 residues.

This chain joins TRBV6-2 or TRBV6-3 and TRBJ2-1; 10 bases fit TRBD2. The V gene end was trimmed by 7 bases and the J gene end by 12 bases; junction bases not matched to a gene: 15. The CDR3 is 15 amino acids. Germline CDR1 reads MNHEY; CDR2 reads SVGEGT. The CDR3 is CASKPGLAEFTAQFF. As DNA, the CDR3 is TGTGCCAGCAAACCAGGACTAGCGGAATTTACGGCGCAGTTCTTC.

The CDR3 sequence: CASSGRALNTEAFF. For the CDR3, the DNA is TGTGCCAGCAGCGGCAGGGCCTTGAACACTGAAGCTTTCTTT. The chain joins TRBV7-9 to TRBJ1-1; possible D gene TRBD1, 5 bases. The CDR3 is 14 residues long. CDR1 is SEHNR, CDR2 FQNEAQ, per germline (reference sequence). Trimming took off 5 bases at V and 0 bases at J, with 10 bases between the two ends.

This clonotype was observed a few times. This chain links TRBV20-1 with TRBJ2-7; 11 bases line up with TRBD2. Germline trimming cut 1 base from V and 6 bases from J; bases unmatched to any gene: 8. CDR3 size: 15 residues. CDR1 and CDR2 (germline): DFQATT, SNEGSKA (reference sequence). The CDR3 DNA sequence: TGCAGTGCTAGAGCTTCGACTAGCGGGAATTCCGAGCAGTACTTC. Amino acid sequence: CSARASTSGNSEQYF.

The J gene is TRBJ2-3, the V gene TRBV7-3, with D possibly matching TRBD2 (5 bases). The V end was cut by 5 bases, the J end by 1 base, with 13 bases between. Germline CDR1 reads SGHTA; CDR2 reads FQGTGA. The CDR3 consists of 15 residues. The chain's CDR3 is CASSKLGVGTDTQYF. The CDR3, as DNA: TGTGCCAGCAGCAAACTAGGTGTGGGCACAGATACGCAGTATTTT.

The rearrangement links TRBV7-9 to TRBJ1-1; tentatively, D is TRBD1 (6 bases). CDR1 is SEHNR, CDR2 FQNEAQ, per germline (reference sequence). Deletions cut 2 bases from V and 4 bases from J, with 14 bases between. The CDR3 totals 15 residues. The CDR3 reads CASSLSGVWSTEAFF. DNA of the CDR3: TGTGCCAGCAGCTTATCAGGGGTTTGGAGCACTGAAGCTTTCTTT.

V usage is TRBV20-1 and J usage is TRBJ2-5, with D unclear. V was pared by 4 bases and J by 0 bases, with 15 bases between. This CDR3 contains 15 residues. Germline-derived CDR1 and CDR2 are DFQATT and SNEGSKA (reference sequence). The CDR3 sequence: CSATTTRPYQETQYF. Written as DNA, the CDR3 is TGCAGTGCTACCACCACGAGGCCGTACCAAGAGACCCAGTACTTC.

The chain combines TRBV6-6 with TRBJ2-1, with unresolved D. This CDR3 has 13 residues. V lost 3 bases to trimming and J lost 10 bases, with 13 bases between them. CDR1 is MNHNY and CDR2 is SVGAGI in the germline V gene (reference sequence). The CDR3 DNA is TGTGCCAGCAGTTATACGACCGAGAGAGAGCAGTTCTTC. Protein product: CASSYTTEREQFF.

J is TRBJ2-1 and V is TRBV24-1; TRBD2 matches 10 bases. This CDR3 is built from 16 residues. From germline, CDR1 is KGHDR and CDR2 SFDVKD. The J segment lost 6 bases and the V segment lost 4 bases, leaving 8 bases of the junction unmatched. The CDR3, as DNA: TGTGCCACCAGTGAACGCCTAGCGGGAGTACGCAATGAGCAGTTCTTC. Amino acid sequence: CATSERLAGVRNEQFF.

This chain links TRBV7-3 with TRBJ2-2; D is unclear. CDR3 length: 13 amino acids. From germline, CDR1 is SGHTA and CDR2 FQGTGA. Trimming left V 6 bases short and J 4 bases short, with 9 bases between. Written as DNA, the CDR3 is TGTGCCAGCAGTTTAGGGCCCACCGGGGAGCTGTTTTTT. This codes for CASSLGPTGELFF.

This clonotype has a handful of counts. The chain employs TRBV24-1 and TRBJ2-7; perhaps TRBD2 as D (6 bases). This CDR3 region has 17 residues. V dropped 4 bases and J dropped 3 bases, with 21 bases sitting between them. Germline V lookup: CDR1 KGHDR, CDR2 SFDVKD. The CDR3 spells CATSENKAGRSGYEQYF. The DNA of the CDR3 is TGTGCCACCAGTGAAAACAAGGCAGGGAGGTCCGGCTACGAGCAGTACTTC.

With regard to this clonotype: One end of the junction fails to match germline, which may point to a read error. The chain employs TRBV30 and TRBJ2-5; the D gene is possibly TRBD2 (5 bases). CDR3 size: 12 residues. Germline V CDR1 and CDR2: GTSNPN, SVGIG (reference sequence). For the CDR3, the DNA is TGTGCCGGGAGCCCAGGCTGGGAGACCCAGTACTTC. Translation gives CAGSPGWETQYF.

This chain connects TRBV27 to TRBJ2-7; no firm D call. The V gene's germline CDR1 is MNHEY and CDR2 SMNVEV (reference sequence). The CDR3 consists of 13 residues. Trimming cost V 5 bases and J 0 bases, with 8 bases left between them. The CDR3 DNA reads as TGTGCCAGCAGTCGACAAAACTCCTACGAGCAGTACTTC. Protein: CASSRQNSYEQYF.

This clonotype was found a few times. The chain has TRBV20-1 and TRBJ2-5; D gene uncertain. CDR1 and CDR2 (germline): DFQATT, SNEGSKA (reference sequence). The CDR3 is 11 residues long. V was shortened by 0 bases and J by 5 bases, with 4 bases between the two germline ends. The CDR3 loop is CSARDGETQYF. Here the CDR3 DNA reads TGCAGTGCTAGAGATGGCGAGACCCAGTACTTC.

The gene calls are TRBV3-1 and TRBJ1-6; 7 nucleotides line up with TRBD1. This CDR3 has 16 residues. The trim removed 2 bases at V and 0 bases at J, leaving 1 base unmatched. Germline CDR1 LGHDT, CDR2 YNNKEL (reference sequence). The CDR3 sequence is CASSQRTGSYNSPLHF. Here the CDR3 DNA reads TGTGCCAGCAGCCAAAGGACAGGCTCCTATAATTCACCCCTCCACTTT.

This clonotype is a singleton in its sample. This sequence joins TRBV20-1 and TRBJ1-5; the match to TRBD1 covers 8 bases. The CDR3 runs to 16 residues. CDR1 and CDR2 from the germline V gene are DFQATT and SNEGSKA (reference sequence). V lost 0 bases, J lost 5 bases, and 9 bases stayed unmatched. The CDR3: CSARDQGRGPDQPQHF. DNA of the CDR3: TGCAGTGCTAGAGATCAGGGCAGGGGGCCAGATCAGCCCCAGCATTTT.

The sample holds a few counts of this clonotype. One junction end does not reproduce the germline sequence, and a read error may be involved. The chain links TRBV7-7 to TRBJ2-1; D may match TRBD1 or TRBD2 (5 bases each). The V gene's germline CDR1 is SSHAT and CDR2 FNYEAQ (reference sequence). The CDR3 spans 14 residues. The CDR3 region has the DNA TGTGCTAGCAGCTTGGGACCGGACGACAATGAGCAGTTCTTC. Translated: CASSLGPDDNEQFF.

This clonotype has just a few counts. J is TRBJ2-3 and V is TRBV11-2; 14 nucleotides agree with TRBD2. Germline trimming cut 5 bases from V and 3 bases from J; bases unmatched to any gene: 22. Germline CDR1 and CDR2: SGHAT and FQNNGV. The CDR3 contains 22 residues. This CDR3 reads CASSHGLGATSGRAIGTDTQYF. The CDR3 nucleotides are TGTGCCAGCAGCCACGGACTGGGAGCGACTAGCGGGAGGGCCATAGGGACAGATACGCAGTATTTT.

The chain has TRBV12-3 or TRBV12-4 and TRBJ2-3, with D perhaps matching TRBD2 (6 bases). This CDR3 spans 20 amino acids. Between the trimmed V and J ends, which lost 5 bases and 2 bases, there was a span of 29 bases. The CDR3 coding sequence is TGTGCCAGCAGTCGCGCGGGACCGGGACTGGCGGGGCGCTTCACAGATACGCAGTATTTT. This codes for CASSRAGPGLAGRFTDTQYF.

The chain links TRBV20-1 to TRBJ2-5; 9 positions agree with TRBD2. The germline gives CDR1 DFQATT, CDR2 SNEGSKA (reference sequence). The trim removed 6 bases at V and 2 bases at J, leaving 7 bases unmatched. This CDR3 spans 14 amino acids. The DNA of the CDR3 is TGCAGTGCCAGGGGCGGGAGGGGGCAAGAGACCCAGTACTTC. Its protein is CSARGGRGQETQYF.

V gene TRBV28 combines with J gene TRBJ2-3, with 7 bases that match TRBD1. V lost 5 bases, J lost 4 bases, and 9 bases stayed unmatched. The CDR3 length is 15 residues. Germline V gives CDR1 MDHEN, CDR2 SYDVKM. CDR3: CASSENRGLADTQYF. Written as DNA, the CDR3 is TGTGCCAGCAGTGAAAACAGGGGCCTAGCAGATACGCAGTATTTT.

This clonotype appeared a few times. V is TRBV20-1 and J is TRBJ2-3, with 7 bases matching TRBD2. The junction had 4 bases not matched to a gene; V was cut back by 0 bases and J by 1 base. CDR1 and CDR2 from the germline V gene are DFQATT and SNEGSKA (reference sequence). The CDR3 runs 15 residues. The chain's CDR3 is CSARDLTSGTDTQYF. The CDR3, as DNA: TGCAGTGCTAGAGACCTCACTAGCGGCACAGATACGCAGTATTTT.